The clone carrying this TCR beta chain is a singleton in its sample. The CDR3 contains 15 residues. V was pared by 5 bases and J by 3 bases, with 6 bases of the junction left unmatched. In germline, CDR1 is MNHEY, CDR2 SMNVEV (reference sequence). The data were obtained in a study of blood T cell repertoires in COVID-19. Across the study: Samples came from the United States, Italy and Spain, spanning acute and convalescent COVID-19. T cells, B-cell-depleted T cells, or PBMCs supplied cDNA or gDNA.

Authors' analysis steps: Reference gene primers were amplified, and this amplification served to estimate nucleated cell counts. Assay: immunoSEQ multiplex PCR; the TCRdb copy retains only in-frame clones and omits some. That table is the source of V, J and clone size, and D and trimming were worked out from the DNA. The table lists about 250,000 clones, about 88% of them singletons. This chain uses TRBV27 with TRBJ2-7, with 11 nucleotides matching TRBD2. This TCR was sampled from a woman aged 40 to 50 who had recovered from COVID-19. The source material was peripheral blood. CDR3 nucleotide sequence: TGTGCCAGCAGTCTACAGACTAGCGGGGTCTACGAGCAGTACTTC. Its protein product is CASSLQTSGVYEQYF.